The 24 T cell receptor beta chains in this list originate from one sample, sequenced in a study of Ad26.COV2.S vaccination and SARS-CoV-2 variants. Assay used: immunoSEQ multiplex PCR; TCRdb lists only in-frame clones, some missing. The sample consists of hundreds of thousands of clones, nearly 90% of them appearing once. Treatment described: 15 to 20 received Ad26.COV2.S at low or high dose, single or two shots; about five received placebo; per-sample allocation not given. On day 63 after the first injection, vaccine and placebo recipients gave samples. The source was peripheral blood, collected in a trial of Ad26.COV2.S vaccine versus placebo. These receptors all stem from a person between 18 and 59 years old who received the Ad26.COV2.S COVID-19 vaccine or a placebo.

The chain combines TRBV30 with TRBJ1-1, with D possibly TRBD1 on 5 matching bases. The V end was cut by 5 bases, the J end by 6 bases, with 16 bases between. The CDR3 totals 13 residues. From germline, CDR1 is GTSNPN and CDR2 SVGIG (reference sequence). CDR3: CAWAGGVVAEAFF. DNA of the CDR3: TGTGCCTGGGCGGGAGGGGTAGTCGCTGAAGCTTTCTTT.

This clone occurred once. V usage is TRBV7-8 and J usage is TRBJ1-5; D possibly corresponds to TRBD1 (5 bases). V lost 1 base, J lost 6 bases, and 10 bases lay in between. The CDR3 spans 14 residues. Looked up from germline, CDR1 is SGHVS and CDR2 is FQNEAQ. This CDR3 reads CASSLEGRIQPQHF. CDR3 sequence (DNA): TGTGCCAGCAGCTTAGAGGGGCGTATTCAGCCCCAGCATTTT. The full variable domain, completed using reference TRBV7-8 and TRBJ1-5, is GAGVSQSPRYKVAKRGQDVALRCDPISGHVSLFWYQQALGQGPEFLTYFQNEAQLDKSGLPSDRFFAERPEGSVSTLKIQRTQQEDSAVYLCASSLEGRIQPQHFGDGTRLSIL.

This chain uses TRBV18 with TRBJ1-6; D possibly corresponds to TRBD1 (5 bases). The germline gives CDR1 KGHSH, CDR2 LQKENI. Trimming pared 2 bases from V and 4 bases from J, leaving 21 bases between. This CDR3 is built from 19 residues. DNA of the CDR3: TGTGCCAGCTCACCATCGGGCCTCTCGAACGGGGGGTATAATTCACCCCTCCACTTT. Its protein product is CASSPSGLSNGGYNSPLHF. Drawing the rest from reference TRBV18 and TRBJ1-6, the complete variable domain is NAGVMQNPRHLVRRRGQEARLRCSPMKGHSHVYWYRQLPEEGLKFMVYLQKENIIDESGMPKERFSAEFPKEGPSILRIQQVVRGDSAAYFCASSPSGLSNGGYNSPLHFGNGTRLTVT.

The chain links TRBV6-5 to TRBJ1-3; no definite D call. Germline V gene data show CDR1 as MNHEY and CDR2 as SVGAGI. The V end was cut by 6 bases, the J end by 9 bases, with 12 bases between. The length of the CDR3 is 12 residues. DNA for the CDR3: TGTGCCAGCAGGACACCGGCGGGCACCATATATTTT. Protein product: CASRTPAGTIYF.

The chain uses TRBV7-2 and TRBJ1-2; D is possibly TRBD1 (5 bases). Germline loops: CDR1 SGHTA, CDR2 FQGNSA. This CDR3 contains 14 residues. The V gene lost 7 bases and the J gene lost 0 bases, with 12 bases spanning the gap. The CDR3 spells CASIRGGANYGYTF. The DNA for the CDR3 is TGTGCCAGCATTAGGGGCGGCGCTAACTATGGCTACACCTTC.

The chain has TRBV4-1 and TRBJ2-1; the D gene is possibly TRBD1 (5 bases). The CDR3 spans 14 residues. Germline V gene sequence: CDR1 MGHRA, CDR2 YSYEKL. Trimming pared 0 bases from V and 15 bases from J, leaving 18 bases between. CDR3: CASSQEASFGAVFF. In DNA, the CDR3 is TGCGCCAGCAGCCAAGAGGCCAGTTTTGGGGCGGTGTTCTTC.

This rearrangement joins TRBV28 to TRBJ2-1, with a weak D call TRBD2 (6 bases). The V end was cut by 8 bases, the J end by 3 bases, with 14 bases between. CDR3 length equals 14 residues. Looked up from germline, CDR1 is MDHEN and CDR2 is SYDVKM. In DNA, the CDR3 is TGTGCCAGCCGAGTCCGGGGGAACTACAATGAGCAGTTCTTC. Its protein is CASRVRGNYNEQFF.

V usage is TRBV7-2 and J usage is TRBJ2-1; no clear D gene. The CDR3 sequence is 14 residues long. Germline CDR1 and CDR2: SGHTA and FQGNSA. Trimming shortened V by 5 bases and J by 5 bases, and 13 bases separated the two germline ends. CDR3 amino acids: CASSPRAVNNEQFF. As DNA, the CDR3 is TGTGCCAGCAGCCCTAGAGCCGTGAACAATGAGCAGTTCTTC.

The chain carries TRBV30 and TRBJ2-7; possible D gene TRBD2, 5 bases. V was trimmed by 3 bases and J by 5 bases, leaving 14 bases between them. The CDR3 consists of 13 residues. CDR1 GTSNPN and CDR2 SVGIG come from the germline V gene (reference sequence). The CDR3 spells CAWRAGPADEQYF. DNA of the CDR3: TGTGCCTGGAGGGCGGGTCCCGCCGACGAGCAGTACTTC.

The chain employs TRBV18 and TRBJ1-2; 10 nucleotides align to TRBD1. Per the germline V gene, CDR1 is KGHSH and CDR2 is LQKENI. The CDR3 has 15 residues. Losses at the gene ends were 5 bases for V and 6 bases for J; bases not matched to a gene: 9. Written as DNA, the CDR3 is TGTGCCAGCTCAACACAGACAGGGGGCGAGGATGGCTACACCTTC. Translation: CASSTQTGGEDGYTF.

The chain carries TRBV24-1 and TRBJ1-1; no clear D. Germline CDR1 KGHDR, CDR2 SFDVKD. The CDR3 contains 13 residues. V gave up 7 bases and J gave up 3 bases, with 11 bases separating them. The CDR3 loop reads CATSRELDTEAFF. CDR3 coding DNA: TGTGCCACCAGCCGGGAGTTGGACACTGAAGCTTTCTTT.

The rearrangement joins TRBV4-3 to TRBJ1-6, with no clear D. Germline V gene lookup returns CDR1 LGHNA and CDR2 YSLEER. The CDR3 is 13 amino acids. The ends were cut back, 1 base at V and 9 bases at J, with 7 bases in the middle. As DNA, the CDR3 is TGCGCCAGCAGCCAAGCTTTAGCTTCACCCCTCCACTTT. Protein sequence: CASSQALASPLHF.

This chain joins TRBV30 and TRBJ1-4; maybe TRBD1 (5 bases). Germline assignment: CDR1 GTSNPN and CDR2 SVGIG (reference sequence). V shed 0 bases and J shed 4 bases, with 9 bases lying between them. This CDR3 contains 14 residues. The chain's CDR3 is CAWSVGEGNEKLFF. The CDR3 bases are TGTGCCTGGAGTGTAGGGGAAGGTAATGAAAAACTGTTTTTT.

The chain links TRBV27 to TRBJ1-2; no reliable D call. The germline V gene encodes CDR1 MNHEY and CDR2 SMNVEV (reference sequence). The CDR3 spans 14 residues. V was trimmed by 3 bases and J by 3 bases, leaving 11 bases between them. The CDR3 DNA reads TGTGCCAGCAGTTTCCACCGGGAGCACTATGGCTACACCTTC. Its translation is CASSFHREHYGYTF.

The chain carries TRBV19 and TRBJ2-5; TRBD2 is a possible D gene (7 bases). Germline CDR1 LNHDA, CDR2 SQIVND (reference sequence). The CDR3 is 15 residues long. Trimming removed 4 bases at V and 5 bases at J, with 17 bases between. The CDR3 DNA sequence: TGTGCCAGTAGTAATGGGCGGGGGCCCTTTGAGACCCAGTACTTC. This codes for CASSNGRGPFETQYF.

This chain links TRBV9 with TRBJ2-3; 7 nucleotides match TRBD1. The V gene's germline CDR1 is SGDLS and CDR2 YYNGEE. The CDR3 is 17 residues long. V lost 0 bases to trimming and J lost 1 base; unmatched junction nucleotides: 8. The CDR3 spells CASSVAPTGQGTDTQYF. DNA for the CDR3: TGTGCCAGCAGCGTAGCTCCGACAGGGCAGGGCACAGATACGCAGTATTTT.

The chain recombines TRBV18 with TRBJ2-1, with 11 bases aligning to TRBD2. Germline CDR1 KGHSH, CDR2 LQKENI. V was clipped by 6 bases and J by 3 bases; unmatched bases: 4. This CDR3 comprises 15 residues. CDR3 DNA: TGTGCCAGCTCTCCGACTAGCGGGGACTACAATGAGCAGTTCTTC. Its protein is CASSPTSGDYNEQFF.

The sample holds a few counts of this clone. The chain combines TRBV29-1 with TRBJ1-1, with D tentatively TRBD1 (5 bases). In germline, CDR1 is SQVTM, CDR2 ANQGSEA. CDR3 length equals 13 residues. Trimming took off 5 bases at V and 0 bases at J, with 10 bases between the two ends. CDR3 DNA: TGCAGCGTTCAAGGACAAATGAACACTGAAGCTTTCTTT. This codes for CSVQGQMNTEAFF.

CDR3 in DNA: TGTGCCAGCAGGGTCTACAGTCAGAACACTGAAGCTTTCTTT. This gives the protein CASRVYSQNTEAFF. The chain recombines TRBV2 with TRBJ1-1; no reliable D call. The CDR3 consists of 14 residues. Trimming removed 6 bases from V and 1 base from J, with 12 bases in between. Per the germline V gene, CDR1 is SNHLY and CDR2 is FYNNEI.

The chain combines TRBV29-1 with TRBJ1-2; TRBD1 matches 10 bases. The CDR3 has 12 residues. CDR1 is SQVTM and CDR2 is ANQGSEA in the germline V gene. J lost 4 bases, V lost 4 bases, and 0 bases had no gene match. The CDR3 loop reads CSVGDRGYGYTF. DNA of the CDR3: TGCAGCGTTGGGGACAGGGGCTATGGCTACACCTTC. The full variable domain, rest sourced from reference TRBV29-1 and TRBJ1-2, is SAVISQKPSRDICQRGTSLTIQCQVDSQVTMMFWYRQQPGQSLTLIATANQGSEATYESGFVIDKFPISRPNLTFSTLTVSNMSPEDSSIYLCSVGDRGYGYTFGSGTRLTVV.

The V and J genes are TRBV7-3 and TRBJ2-1; 8 bases map to TRBD2. This CDR3 region has 16 residues. Germline V gene sequence: CDR1 SGHTA, CDR2 FQGTGA. Trimming cost V 1 base and J 10 bases; bases outside gene matches: 12. The CDR3 protein is CASSLIAGLAGGEQFF. CDR3 DNA: TGTGCCAGCAGCTTAATCGCCGGGCTAGCGGGCGGGGAGCAGTTCTTC.

The rearrangement joins TRBV2 to TRBJ1-3; D gene ambiguous. V was shortened by 5 bases and J by 0 bases, with 17 bases between the two germline ends. This CDR3 has 17 amino acids. CDR1 and CDR2 (germline): SNHLY, FYNNEI. CDR3 sequence (DNA): TGTGCCAGCAGTAAAGTCGTCGCCGATATCTCTGGAAACACCATATATTTT. Encoded protein: CASSKVVADISGNTIYF.

The chain has TRBV4-2 and TRBJ2-2; TRBD2 matches 9 bases. In germline, CDR1 is LGHNA, CDR2 YNFKEQ. This CDR3 is built from 14 residues. The V and J ends lost 5 bases and 4 bases, in that order; junction bases with no gene match: 2. The CDR3 reads CASSFSGSTGELFF. CDR3 DNA: TGTGCCAGCAGCTTTAGCGGGAGCACCGGGGAGCTGTTTTTT.

The chain links TRBV19 to TRBJ1-3; D may be TRBD1 (6 bases). With 5 bases removed from V and 0 bases from J, the gap between germline ends came to 11 bases. The CDR3 sequence is 15 residues long. Germline lookup yields CDR1 LNHDA and CDR2 SQIVND (reference sequence). CDR3 sequence reads: CASSSGQFSGNTIYF. CDR3 nucleotide sequence: TGTGCCAGTAGTTCCGGACAGTTCTCTGGAAACACCATATATTTT.